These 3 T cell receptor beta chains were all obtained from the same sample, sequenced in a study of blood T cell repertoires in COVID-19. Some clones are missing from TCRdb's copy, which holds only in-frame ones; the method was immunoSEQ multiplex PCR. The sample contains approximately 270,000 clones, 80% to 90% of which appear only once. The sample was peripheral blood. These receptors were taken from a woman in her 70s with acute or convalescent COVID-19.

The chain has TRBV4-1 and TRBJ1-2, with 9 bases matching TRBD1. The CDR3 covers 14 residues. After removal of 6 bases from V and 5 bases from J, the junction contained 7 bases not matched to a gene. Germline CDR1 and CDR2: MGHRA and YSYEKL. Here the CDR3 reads CASSNRGREYGYTF. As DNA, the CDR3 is TGCGCCAGCAGTAACAGGGGGCGCGAGTATGGCTACACCTTC.

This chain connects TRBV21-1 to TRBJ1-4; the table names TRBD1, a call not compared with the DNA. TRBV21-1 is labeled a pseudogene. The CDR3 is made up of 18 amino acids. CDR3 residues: CASSASLGTGGTNEKLFF. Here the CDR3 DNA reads TGTGCCAGCAGCGCAAGCCTTGGTACAGGGGGTACTAATGAAAAACTGTTTTTT.

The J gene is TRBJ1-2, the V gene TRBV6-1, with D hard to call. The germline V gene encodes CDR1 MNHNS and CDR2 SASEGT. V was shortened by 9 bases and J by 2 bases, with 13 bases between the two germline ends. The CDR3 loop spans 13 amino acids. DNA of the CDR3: TGTGCCAGTCGGCCTGACGGGAACTATGGCTACACCTTC. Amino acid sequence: CASRPDGNYGYTF.